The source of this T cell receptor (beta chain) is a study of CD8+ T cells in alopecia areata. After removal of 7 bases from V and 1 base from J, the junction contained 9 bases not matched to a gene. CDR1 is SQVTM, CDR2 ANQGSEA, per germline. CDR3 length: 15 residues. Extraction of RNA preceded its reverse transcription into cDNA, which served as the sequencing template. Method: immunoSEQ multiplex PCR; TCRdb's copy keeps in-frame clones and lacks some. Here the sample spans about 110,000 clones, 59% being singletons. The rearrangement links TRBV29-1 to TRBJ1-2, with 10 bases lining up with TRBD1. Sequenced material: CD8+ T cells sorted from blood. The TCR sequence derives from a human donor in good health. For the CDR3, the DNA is TGCAGCGCAACTCGGGGACAGGGGCTTAACTATGGCTACACCTTC. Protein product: CSATRGQGLNYGYTF.